This T cell receptor (beta chain) was observed in a study of T cells in Graves' hyperthyroidism and ophthalmopathy. Whole-study context: At the time of initial diagnosis and before any treatment, peripheral blood was collected. Study results and caveats: Model output signaled ophthalmopathy a median roughly six months ahead of onset.

V shed 8 bases and J 5 bases; nucleotides not matched to a gene: 12. CDR3 length: 15 residues. Uncontrolled infection, other autoimmune disease, pregnancy or lactation disqualified patients from enrolment. It was RNA transcripts that yielded the amplified TCR beta CDR3 regions. The TCR CDR3 first-round RT-PCR relied on the HTBI primer set. TCRdb re-called the multiplex PCR reads with MiXCR, one entry per CDR3 protein. This table holds 640,000 or so distinct CDR3 sequences, 12% to 15% found once. In regard to this clonotype: Its antigen is unknown.

This TCR was recovered from a young woman with Graves' ophthalmopathy. The sequencing sample was made of blood. The chain couples TRBV12-3 or TRBV12-4 to TRBJ1-1, with 9 bases aligning to TRBD1. DNA of the CDR3: TGTGCCAGCGGATCCTCGGGACAGGGAAGGACTGAAGCTTTCTTT. This translates into CASGSSGQGRTEAFF.